This T cell receptor (beta chain) is drawn from a study of cytomegalovirus exposure and HLA in healthy donors. Primers for the PCR totalled 60 Vbeta and 13 Jbeta. The table came from immunoSEQ multiplex PCR; TCRdb's copy has only in-frame clones and leaves some out. This repertoire shows some 170,000 clones, 80% to 90% found once; its top ten account for around 1.9%. Looked up from germline, CDR1 is SNHLY and CDR2 is FYNNEI. The V and J ends lost 0 bases and 2 bases, in that order; junction bases with no gene match: 11. The CDR3 is 18 amino acids. This sequence originates from a woman between 18 and 29 years old in good health and CMV-seronegative. The chain links TRBV2 to TRBJ2-3; the match to TRBD2 covers 7 bases. What was sequenced was PBMCs. CDR3 DNA sequence: TGTGCCAGCAGTGAAGCGCTTAGGCCTAGCGGAAACACAGATACGCAGTATTTT. Its protein product is CASSEALRPSGNTDTQYF. The full variable domain, with the rest looked up from reference TRBV2 and TRBJ2-3, is EPEVTQTPSHQVTQMGQEVILRCVPISNHLYFYWYRQILGQKVEFLVSFYNNEISEKSEIFDDQFSVERPDGSNFTLKIRSTKLEDSAMYFCASSEALRPSGNTDTQYFGPGTRLTVL.